This entry features one T cell receptor beta chain sequence. Its target is not known. Libraries were prepared by immunoSEQ multiplex PCR; TCRdb keeps only in-frame clonotypes and omits some of them. The repertoire holds about 2 million clones, roughly 94% seen once, with 0.13% in the top ten. Trimming shortened V by 4 bases and J by 1 base, and 13 bases separated the two germline ends. The V gene's germline CDR1 is SGHVS and CDR2 FNYEAQ. The CDR3 is 16 residues long. These data are taken from a study of shared clonotypes between healthy human individuals. Findings and caveats of the study: Memory subsets had estimated richness that was generally smaller than that of naive subsets.

The chain recombines TRBV7-6 with TRBJ2-2; unclear D gene. The source of this sequence is a man between 18 and 35 years old in good health. Sequencing used naive CD4+ T cells sorted from blood. Subset reported: CD45RA+ positively selected. CDR3 sequence reads: CASSSVVGWNTGELFF. CDR3 nucleotides: TGTGCCAGCAGCTCCGTAGTAGGCTGGAACACCGGGGAGCTGTTTTTT.